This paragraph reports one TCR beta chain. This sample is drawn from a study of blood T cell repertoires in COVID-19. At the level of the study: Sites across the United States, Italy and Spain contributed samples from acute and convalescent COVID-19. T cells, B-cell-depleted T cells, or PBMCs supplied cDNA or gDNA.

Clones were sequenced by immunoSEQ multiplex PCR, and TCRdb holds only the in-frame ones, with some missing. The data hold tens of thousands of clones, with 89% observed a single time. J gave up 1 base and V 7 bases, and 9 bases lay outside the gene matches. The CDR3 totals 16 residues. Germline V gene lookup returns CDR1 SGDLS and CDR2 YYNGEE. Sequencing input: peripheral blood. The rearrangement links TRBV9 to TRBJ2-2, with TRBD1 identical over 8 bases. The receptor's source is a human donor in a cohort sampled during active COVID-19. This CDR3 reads CASSRGGQVNTGELFF. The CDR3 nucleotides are TGTGCCAGCTCAAGAGGGGGACAGGTGAACACCGGGGAGCTGTTTTTT.